This record covers a single TCR beta chain. Antigen specificity is unknown. Colonoscopy and blood draw happened at the same time. The sample comes from a study of pediatric ulcerative colitis. General study results and limits: A couple of rectal clonotypes were found only in ulcerative colitis patients, all of them. Compared with controls, ulcerative colitis showed greater blood-rectum clone sharing.

With 0 bases removed from V and 5 bases from J, the gap between germline ends came to 13 bases. The germline V gene has CDR1 SEHNR and CDR2 FQNEAQ (reference sequence). This CDR3 contains 15 residues. Sequencing depth was up to 500,000 reads per sample. Sequencing was performed with immunoSEQ multiplex PCR; in TCRdb, only in-frame clones are kept and a portion is missing. In the table there are tens of thousands of clones, over 70% of which are singletons. The rearrangement uses TRBV7-9 and TRBJ2-5, with TRBD2 as a possible D gene (5 bases). Sequences were obtained from blood. The sequence derives from a boy aged 5-17 years who was a control in a study of pediatric ulcerative colitis. This CDR3 reads CASSLAGQRGETQYF. DNA for the CDR3: TGTGCCAGCAGCTTAGCCGGTCAGCGAGGGGAGACCCAGTACTTC.